This paragraph covers one T cell receptor beta chain sequence. The antigen is undetermined. Timing groups of about 4 and about 12 weeks for second doses were pooled. The sample is drawn from a study of T cell responses to AZD1222 COVID-19 vaccine. The study, taken as a whole, reports: Donors skewed white British and female; clonal diversity was possibly underestimated. With two AZD1222 doses given, Spike-specific TCR breadth and depth both rose.

This table comes from immunoSEQ multiplex PCR, and its TCRdb copy is limited to in-frame clones, with some not included. The data contain 25,000 to 40,000 clones, approximately 90% of them singletons. The CDR3 has 12 residues. The ends were cut back, 6 bases at V and 7 bases at J, with 11 bases in the middle. Germline lookup yields CDR1 MNHEY and CDR2 SVGAGI. The sample in question was peripheral blood, obtained 28 days after the second AZD1222 dose. This receptor was identified in an adult who received the AZD1222 COVID-19 vaccine. The rearrangement joins TRBV6-5 to TRBJ2-3; D not certain. CDR3: CASSNPINTQYF. DNA of the CDR3: TGTGCCAGCAGCAACCCGATAAATACGCAGTATTTT.